This T cell receptor (beta chain) emerged from a study of Ad26.COV2.S vaccination and SARS-CoV-2 variants. Treatment in this sample: around 19 received Ad26.COV2.S at low or high dose, single or two shots; roughly five received placebo; per-sample allocation not given. It was on day 63 after the first vaccine or placebo injection that samples were taken. V lost 1 base and J lost 0, with 14 bases in between. CDR3 length equals 17 residues. Germline-derived CDR1 and CDR2 are SEHNR and FQNEAQ (reference sequence). Sequenced by immunoSEQ multiplex PCR; TCRdb stores in-frame clones only, minus some. This table has about 500,000 clones, about nine tenths appearing once.

The source material was peripheral blood, sampled in a trial of Ad26.COV2.S vaccine versus placebo. The chain couples TRBV7-9 to TRBJ2-3; the D call may be TRBD1 or TRBD2 (5 bases each). This sequence originates from a person between 18 and 59 years old who received the Ad26.COV2.S COVID-19 vaccine or a placebo. This CDR3 is CASSLVWGSLSTDTQYF. CDR3 DNA sequence: TGTGCCAGCAGCTTAGTTTGGGGGAGCCTAAGCACAGATACGCAGTATTTT. Full variable domain (rest looked up from reference TRBV7-9 and TRBJ2-3): DTGVSQNPRHKITKRGQNVTFRCDPISEHNRLYWYRQTLGQGPEFLTYFQNEAQLEKSRLLSDRFSAERPKGSFSTLEIQRTEQGDSAMYLCASSLVWGSLSTDTQYFGPGTRLTVL.